The rows below give T cell receptor beta chains drawn from one sample of a study of response to subunit inactivated influenza vaccine. In TCRdb, the RT-PCR reads were re-called with MiXCR into one record per CDR3 protein. The data contain about 540,000 distinct CDR3 sequences, roughly 25% of them singletons. This sample was shared with a second study, whose subject was T cells expressing NK-cell markers.

This specimen consisted of CD4+ T cells sorted from PBMCs, obtained roughly 13 days after vaccination. These TCRs come from a man in his forties or fifties who received an inactivated influenza vaccine. The conserved cysteine and the conserved F or W are not part of the CDR3 here. Each record gives: V gene, CDR3 length, J gene, CDR3 protein.

TRBV7-2	13	TRBJ2-1	ASSPSSGRAGEQF
TRBV28	17	TRBJ2-5	ASSAAGTSGRALRETQY
TRBV5-2	12	TRBJ1-6	ASSLMGRNSPLH
TRBV11-2	12	TRBJ1-1	ASSLVRDTFEAF
TRBV7-2	12	TRBJ2-2	ASSRTGWGGELF
TRBV12-3/TRBV12-4	10	TRBJ2-1	ASRVGSNEQF
TRBV5-1	11	TRBJ1-1	ASGDTMNTEAF
TRBV5-8	12	TRBJ1-5	ASSAGQGRRPQH
TRBV11-2	14	TRBJ2-5	ASSLQLAAPSETQY
TRBV20-1	12	TRBJ2-7	SARISSAAYEQY
TRBV5-1	11	TRBJ2-1	ASSLRLGGEQF
TRBV5-1	14	TRBJ2-7	ASSLEGQGGIYEQY
TRBV12-3/TRBV12-4	10	TRBJ2-7	ASSFDRGEQY
TRBV6-1	12	TRBJ2-4	ASSPDRVKNIQY
TRBV28	13	TRBJ1-2	ASSLQTPGDYGYT
TRBV5-1	13	TRBJ2-5	ASSFHRGLQETQY
TRBV28	10	TRBJ2-7	ASSLFSLEQY
TRBV30	11	TRBJ2-7	AWSTDRGYEQY
TRBV28	10	TRBJ1-5	ASSLLAQPQH
TRBV3-1	16	TRBJ2-3	ASSQDPGTGIGADTQY
TRBV21-1	17	TRBJ1-2	ASSKACVPSGTGVYGYT
TRBV5-1	14	TRBJ2-3	ASSAWGPPNTDTQY
TRBV28	11	TRBJ1-1	ASEGARDTEAF
TRBV9	12	TRBJ2-1	ASSVSGVGTEQF
TRBV10-3	12	TRBJ1-5	AVRRDSQNQPQH
TRBV9	13	TRBJ2-5	ASSVGVGNQETQY
TRBV11-2	14	TRBJ2-1	ASSSGVSSQGNEQF
TRBV29-1	10	TRBJ2-2	SSSGSAGELF
TRBV11-2	11	TRBJ2-1	ASSPQRGSEQF
TRBV12-3/TRBV12-4	15	TRBJ1-3	ASSLARTVPPGNTIY
TRBV25-1	12	TRBJ2-7	ASSEGGLSYEQY
TRBV11-2	15	TRBJ2-7	ASSLVPDRVRDYEQY
TRBV7-2	13	TRBJ1-3	ASSLEAGAGNTIY
TRBV4-1	12	TRBJ1-6	ASSPTGLGSPLH
TRBV20-1	12	TRBJ2-3	SAYRTESTDTQY
TRBV5-1	13	TRBJ2-7	ASYRSPLGSYEQY
TRBV6-5	13	TRBJ2-7	ASSYRTGSRYEQY
TRBV20-1	10	TRBJ1-5	SAKQGHQPQH
TRBV7-9	14	TRBJ2-2	ASSKSGTMGAGELF
TRBV20-1	11	TRBJ2-1	SAREPGLGLSF
TRBV18	11	TRBJ1-2	ASSRSANYGYT
TRBV20-1	13	TRBJ2-7	SARALGLALGEQY
TRBV18	14	TRBJ1-5	ASSPIEAYSNQPQH
TRBV4-2	14	TRBJ1-5	ASSQGVGRGDQPQH
TRBV10-3	10	TRBJ1-6	AISESGPPLH
TRBV12-3/TRBV12-4	11	TRBJ2-4	ASSLGQGDIQY
TRBV12-3/TRBV12-4	14	TRBJ2-2	ASSLKTGAHTGELF
TRBV10-3	10	TRBJ2-7	AVSDSAYEQY
TRBV7-2	13	TRBJ1-1	ASSILGQGISEAF
TRBV19	16	TRBJ2-4	ASSIWVGTDLAKNIQY